This is a list of T cell receptor beta chains from one sample in a study of blood T cells in healthy people across ages. From the 5' RACE reads, TCRdb called clonotypes with MiXCR, one entry per CDR3 protein. The sample holds 1,800,000 or so distinct CDR3 sequences, about two fifths seen once. Sequences were obtained from blood. Receptors originate from a human donor in good health. The CDR3 runs from the conserved cysteine through the conserved F or W. A D gene is named only where the DNA matches it firmly. Clone sizes are given selectively: once, few, many, or a class where the clone is expanded.

CDR3,DNA,D,V,J,size,length
CASIQEMRDPRYF,TGCGCCAGCATCCAAGAGATGAGGGACCCAAGGTACTTC,-,TRBV4-3,TRBJ2-4,-,13
CASSFLGALNTEAFF,TGCGCCAGCAGCTTTCTCGGGGCTCTGAACACTGAAGCTTTCTTT,-,TRBV5-1,TRBJ1-1,-,15
CSAGTGDLEQYF,TGCAGCGCCGGGACAGGGGACCTCGAGCAGTACTTC,TRBD1,TRBV29-1,TRBJ2-7,few,12
CASSVATWSDTQYF,TGTGCCAGCAGCGTAGCTACGTGGTCGGATACGCAGTATTTT,-,TRBV9,TRBJ2-3,few,14
CASSPRPQGSYGYTF,TGTGCCAGCAGTCCTAGACCACAGGGATCCTATGGCTACACCTTC,-,TRBV28,TRBJ1-2,-,15
CASSPWAGTGDLNSPLHF,TGTGCCAGCAGTCCCTGGGCCGGGACAGGGGATTTGAATTCACCCCTCCACTTT,TRBD1,TRBV25-1,TRBJ1-6,-,18
CAINIRGNYGYTF,TGTGCCATCAACATCAGGGGAAACTATGGCTACACCTTC,-,TRBV10-3,TRBJ1-2,-,13
CATSEPDSYYGYTF,TGTGCCACCAGTGAACCGGACAGCTACTATGGCTACACCTTC,-,TRBV24-1,TRBJ1-2,few,14
CASSPPVLYYGYTF,TGTGCCAGCAGTCCGCCCGTCCTCTACTATGGCTACACCTTC,-,TRBV6-2/TRBV6-3,TRBJ1-2,few,14
CASSLMSGRPTEAFF,TGTGCCAGCAGCTTAATGTCGGGGAGGCCCACTGAAGCTTTCTTT,-,TRBV7-9,TRBJ1-1,-,15
CASSYSVTGFSTDTQYF,TGTGCCAGCAGTTACTCTGTCACAGGGTTTAGCACAGATACGCAGTATTTT,-,TRBV6-5,TRBJ2-3,-,17
CASSPDGSPLHF,TGTGCCAGCAGCCCAGATGGTTCACCCCTCCACTTT,-,TRBV11-2,TRBJ1-6,-,12
CASSRALWEDPNYGYTF,TGTGCCAGCAGCAGAGCCTTATGGGAGGACCCTAACTATGGCTACACCTTC,-,TRBV28,TRBJ1-2,few,17
CASSSRQARTDTQYF,TGTGCCAGCAGCTCCAGACAGGCTCGCACAGATACGCAGTATTTT,-,TRBV7-9,TRBJ2-3,-,15
CSVTLPGGKTSTDTQYF,TGCAGTGTTACCCTTCCGGGGGGCAAGACTAGCACAGATACGCAGTATTTT,-,TRBV20-1,TRBJ2-3,-,17
CSVEGTGMIYGYTF,TGCAGCGTTGAAGGGACAGGGATGATCTATGGCTACACCTTC,TRBD1,TRBV29-1,TRBJ1-2,-,14
CASSGQTNQPQHF,TGTGCCAGTAGTGGACAGACTAATCAGCCCCAGCATTTT,-,TRBV19,TRBJ1-5,-,13
CAIKGGGEPGQPQHF,TGTGCCATCAAGGGGGGAGGGGAGCCTGGACAGCCCCAGCATTTT,-,TRBV10-3,TRBJ1-5,few,15
CSARIDGENTEAFF,TGCAGTGCTAGAATCGACGGAGAAAACACTGAAGCTTTCTTT,-,TRBV20-1,TRBJ1-1,-,14
CASSSYRDSDEQYF,TGTGCCAGCAGCTCATACAGGGACTCGGACGAGCAGTACTTC,-,TRBV7-9,TRBJ2-7,-,14
CASSPSPGTAYNEQFF,TGCGCCAGCAGCCCAAGCCCGGGAACCGCCTACAATGAGCAGTTCTTC,-,TRBV4-3,TRBJ2-1,-,16
CASSLWDNNEQFF,TGTGCCAGCAGTTTATGGGATAACAATGAGCAGTTCTTC,-,TRBV12-3/TRBV12-4,TRBJ2-1,many,13
CASSLGPPDTQYF,TGCGCCAGCAGCTTGGGTCCCCCAGATACGCAGTATTTT,-,TRBV5-1,TRBJ2-3,many,13
CASSSNWGQGDYEQYF,TGCGCCAGCAGCTCAAATTGGGGACAGGGGGACTACGAGCAGTACTTC,TRBD1,TRBV4-3,TRBJ2-7,few,16
CASNDRGIGYTF,TGTGCCAGCAACGACAGGGGAATTGGCTACACCTTC,TRBD1,TRBV7-2,TRBJ1-2,-,12